This TCR beta chain was identified during a study of T-cell reconstitution after alpha-beta-depleted transplantation in children. Study results and limitations: Approximately two months post-transplant, alpha-beta T cells reportedly originated from several hundred expanded graft clones. Elevated TCRbeta diversity at day 60 was traced, in some patients, to surviving recipient T cells and thymic progenitors. The main origin of T-cell counts and diversity one year after transplant was newly produced T cells.

For TCRbeta, the library was prepared with unique molecular identifiers. A single record per CDR3 protein comes from TCRdb applying MiXCR to the PCR reads. In the table there are hundreds of thousands of distinct CDR3 sequences, around 13% of which are singletons. This clonotype was seen at least ten times. As yet, its antigen is unknown. From germline, CDR1 is SGHRS and CDR2 YFSETQ. CDR3 length: 15 amino acids. Unmatched junction bases numbered 10, after V lost 4 bases and J lost 6 bases. The TCR was taken from a girl aged 2-9 years with congenital amegakaryocytic thrombocytopenia, due to receive a stem cell transplant. The rearrangement uses TRBV5-1 and TRBJ1-1; 9 positions agree with TRBD1. This specimen was PBMCs, taken before TCRalphabeta/CD19-depleted stem cell transplant. CDR3 DNA: TGCGCCAGCAGCCCGATGGGACAGGGAATAGCTGAAGCTTTCTTT. Protein product: CASSPMGQGIAEAFF.